This T cell receptor beta chain was obtained from a study of blood T cell repertoires in COVID-19. TCRdb's table, derived via immunoSEQ multiplex PCR, lists solely in-frame clones and lacks some. The sample includes 100,000 to 150,000 clones, 85% to 90% of them seen just once. From germline, CDR1 is SGHRS and CDR2 YFSETQ. The ends lost 3 bases at V and 1 base at J; junction bases unmatched: 10. The CDR3 length is 17 residues. This clonotype was obtained from a man aged 45 to 65 with acute or convalescent COVID-19. This chain joins TRBV5-1 and TRBJ2-1; 7 nucleotides line up with TRBD2. Sequencing input: peripheral blood. CDR3 DNA sequence: TGCGCCAGCAGCTCGACTACCTCTAGCGGTTCCTACAATGAGCAGTTCTTC. It specifies CASSSTTSSGSYNEQFF.